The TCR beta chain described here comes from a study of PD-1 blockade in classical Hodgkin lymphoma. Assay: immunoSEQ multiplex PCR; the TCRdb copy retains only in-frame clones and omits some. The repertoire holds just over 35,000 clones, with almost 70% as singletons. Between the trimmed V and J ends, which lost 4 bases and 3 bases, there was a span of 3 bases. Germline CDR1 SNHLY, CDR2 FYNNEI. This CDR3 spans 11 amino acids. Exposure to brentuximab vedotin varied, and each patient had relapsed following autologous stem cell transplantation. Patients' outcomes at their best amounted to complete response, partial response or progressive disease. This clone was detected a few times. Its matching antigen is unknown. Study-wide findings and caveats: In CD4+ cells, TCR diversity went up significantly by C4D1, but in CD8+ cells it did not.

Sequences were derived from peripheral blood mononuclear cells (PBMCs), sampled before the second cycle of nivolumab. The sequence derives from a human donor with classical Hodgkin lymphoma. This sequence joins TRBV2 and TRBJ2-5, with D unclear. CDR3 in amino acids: CASSGEETQYF. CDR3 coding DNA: TGTGCCAGCAGTGGAGAAGAGACCCAGTACTTC. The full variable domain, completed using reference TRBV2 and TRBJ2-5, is EPEVTQTPSHQVTQMGQEVILRCVPISNHLYFYWYRQILGQKVEFLVSFYNNEISEKSEIFDDQFSVERPDGSNFTLKIRSTKLEDSAMYFCASSGEETQYFGPGTRLLVL.